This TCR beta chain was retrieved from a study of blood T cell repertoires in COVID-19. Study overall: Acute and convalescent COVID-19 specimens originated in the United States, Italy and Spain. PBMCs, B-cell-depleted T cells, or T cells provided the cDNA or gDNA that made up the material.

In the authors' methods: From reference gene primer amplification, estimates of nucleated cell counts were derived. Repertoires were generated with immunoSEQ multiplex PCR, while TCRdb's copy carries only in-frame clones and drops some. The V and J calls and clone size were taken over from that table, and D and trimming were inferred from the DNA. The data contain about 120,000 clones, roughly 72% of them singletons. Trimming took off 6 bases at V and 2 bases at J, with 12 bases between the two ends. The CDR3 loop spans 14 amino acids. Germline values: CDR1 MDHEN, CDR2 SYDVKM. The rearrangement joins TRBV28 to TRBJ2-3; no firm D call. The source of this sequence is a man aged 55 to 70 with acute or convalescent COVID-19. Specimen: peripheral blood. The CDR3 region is CASRVRRVTDTQYF. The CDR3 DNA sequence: TGTGCCAGCAGGGTACGCCGGGTCACAGATACGCAGTATTTT.